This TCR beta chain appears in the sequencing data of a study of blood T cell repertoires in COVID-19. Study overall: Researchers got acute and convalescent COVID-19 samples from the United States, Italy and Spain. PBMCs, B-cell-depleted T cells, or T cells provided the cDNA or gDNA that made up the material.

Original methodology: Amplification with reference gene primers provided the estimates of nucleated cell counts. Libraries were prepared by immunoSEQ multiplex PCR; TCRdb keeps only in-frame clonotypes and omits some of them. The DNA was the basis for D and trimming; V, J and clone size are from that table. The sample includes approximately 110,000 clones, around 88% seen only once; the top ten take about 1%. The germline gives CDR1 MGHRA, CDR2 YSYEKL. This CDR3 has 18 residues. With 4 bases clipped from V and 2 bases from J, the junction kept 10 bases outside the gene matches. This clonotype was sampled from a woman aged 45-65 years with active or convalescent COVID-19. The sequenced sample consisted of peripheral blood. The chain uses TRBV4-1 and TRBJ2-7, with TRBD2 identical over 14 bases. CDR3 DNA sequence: TGCGCCAGCAGCCGATTCGGACTAGCGGGAGGTCCCACCTACGAGCAGTACTTC. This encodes CASSRFGLAGGPTYEQYF.